This TCR beta chain was retrieved from a study of cytomegalovirus exposure and HLA in healthy donors. Across the study: Later analysis reported that the 120 or so validation repertoires shared the platform of the approximately 690 first-cohort repertoires.

Assay: immunoSEQ multiplex PCR; the TCRdb copy retains only in-frame clones and omits some. The sample has roughly 130,000 clones, roughly nine tenths seen once; the top ten hold over 9%. This clone was counted a few times. Its antigen is still unknown. Germline CDR1 is SGHAT and CDR2 is FQNNGV. The CDR3 loop spans 13 amino acids. J was trimmed by 12 bases and V by 5 bases; bases with no gene match: 11. Study observations and caveats: While the bulk of TCR sequences proved rare, some public TCRs turned up in many donors.

The chain joins TRBV11-2 to TRBJ2-7; 9 bases align to TRBD1. The sequence derives from a woman between 18 and 30 years old in good health and CMV-seropositive. Sequencing input: PBMCs. This CDR3 reads CASSGVPGQGSYF. The CDR3 DNA sequence: TGTGCCAGCAGCGGCGTACCGGGACAGGGTTCGTACTTC.